The clone carrying this TCR beta chain is a singleton in its sample. The antigen remains undetermined. Healthy Caucasians from Russia aged roughly 6 to 90 served as donors. The entry originates in a study of blood T cells in healthy people across ages. Whole-study results and caveats: Since the PBMCs were unsorted, naive and antigen-experienced cells could not be conclusively compared. Naive CD4+ cell counts and diversity both ran higher in long-lived than in aged donors.

Together with a sample-barcoded 5' primer, a J-beta primer mix was included in a second PCR lasting 7 to 11 cycles. TCRdb called the 5' RACE reads again in MiXCR, with one record for every CDR3 protein. The data contain about a million distinct CDR3 sequences, around two fifths of them singletons. CDR1 and CDR2 (germline): SGHTA, FQGNSA. Trimming took off 6 bases at V and 5 bases at J, with 19 bases between the two ends. The CDR3 extends over 15 amino acids. Material: blood. The chain links TRBV7-2 to TRBJ1-1; D not certain. The clonotype originates from a man aged 18 to 29 in good health. The CDR3 DNA sequence: TGTGCCAGCAGGAGGGAAGGAATGTTACGGACTGAAGCTTTCTTT. Protein product: CASRREGMLRTEAFF.